This T cell receptor (beta chain) was recorded in a study of T cell changes during pregnancy in multiple sclerosis. Clones were read by immunoSEQ multiplex PCR, and TCRdb kept only the in-frame ones, dropping some. The sample includes over 50,000 clones, 90% of them seen just once. The CDR3 is made up of 16 amino acids. V was pared by 4 bases and J by 0 bases, with 8 bases of the junction left unmatched. The germline CDR1 and CDR2 sequences are LGHNA and YNFKEQ. The receptor was isolated from a female donor in good health, enrolled as a control in a pregnancy study. The chain is built from TRBV4-2 and TRBJ1-1; 7 bases fit TRBD1. Sequencing was performed on peripheral blood, taken in the first trimester of pregnancy. The CDR3 sequence is CASSLQTGTLNTEAFF. CDR3 in DNA: TGTGCCAGCAGCCTCCAGACAGGGACGCTGAACACTGAAGCTTTCTTT.